The sequence of this T cell receptor beta chain was determined in a study of blood T cell repertoires in COVID-19. Study background: COVID-19 samples from acute and convalescent phases originated in the United States, Italy and Spain. PBMCs, B-cell-depleted T cells, or T cells were the source of the cDNA or gDNA that made up the material.

In the original analysis: Estimates of nucleated cell counts were drawn from the amplification of reference gene primers. TCRdb's copy holds only in-frame clones and misses some; the assay was immunoSEQ multiplex PCR. The V and J calls and clone size were taken over from that table, and D and trimming were inferred from the DNA. This table holds about 110,000 clones, about 88% found once. The CDR3 spans 16 residues. Trimming removed 0 bases from V and 3 bases from J; junction bases left unmatched: 5. Germline CDR1 is MGHRA and CDR2 is YSYEKL. The sequencing sample was made of peripheral blood. This rearrangement joins TRBV4-1 to TRBJ1-5, with 7 bases identical to TRBD1. The sequence was obtained from a human donor in a cohort sampled during active COVID-19. The CDR3 loop reads CASSQDLGQINQPQHF. The CDR3 coding sequence is TGCGCCAGCAGCCAAGATTTGGGACAGATCAATCAGCCCCAGCATTTT.